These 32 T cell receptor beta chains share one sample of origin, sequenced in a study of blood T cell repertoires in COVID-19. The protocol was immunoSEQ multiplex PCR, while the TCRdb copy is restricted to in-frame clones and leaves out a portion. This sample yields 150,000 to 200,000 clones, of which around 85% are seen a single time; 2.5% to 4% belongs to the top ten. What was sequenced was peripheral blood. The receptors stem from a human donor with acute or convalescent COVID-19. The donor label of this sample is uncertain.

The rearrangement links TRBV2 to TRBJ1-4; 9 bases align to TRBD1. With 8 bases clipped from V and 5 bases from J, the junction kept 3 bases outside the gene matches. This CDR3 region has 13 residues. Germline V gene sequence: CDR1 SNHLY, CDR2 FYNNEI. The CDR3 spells CASAGTGNEKLFF. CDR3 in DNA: TGTGCCAGCGCCGGGACAGGGAATGAAAAACTGTTTTTT.

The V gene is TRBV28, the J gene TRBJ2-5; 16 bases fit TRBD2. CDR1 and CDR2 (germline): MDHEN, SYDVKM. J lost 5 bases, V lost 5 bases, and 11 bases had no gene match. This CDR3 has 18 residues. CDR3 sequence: CASSTEGLAGGSWETQYF. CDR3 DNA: TGTGCCAGCAGTACAGAGGGACTAGCGGGGGGGTCCTGGGAGACCCAGTACTTC.

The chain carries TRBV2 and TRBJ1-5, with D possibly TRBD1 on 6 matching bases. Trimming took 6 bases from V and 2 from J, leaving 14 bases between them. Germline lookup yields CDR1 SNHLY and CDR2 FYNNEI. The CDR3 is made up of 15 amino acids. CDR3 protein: CASSLQGGGNQPQHF. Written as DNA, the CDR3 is TGTGCCAGCAGCTTACAGGGTGGGGGCAATCAGCCCCAGCATTTT.

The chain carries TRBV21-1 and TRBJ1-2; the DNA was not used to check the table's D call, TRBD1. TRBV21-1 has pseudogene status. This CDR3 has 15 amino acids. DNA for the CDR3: TGTGCCAGCAGCCGGGACAGGTGTCATCTCTATGGCTACACCTTC. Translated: CASSRDRCHLYGYTF.

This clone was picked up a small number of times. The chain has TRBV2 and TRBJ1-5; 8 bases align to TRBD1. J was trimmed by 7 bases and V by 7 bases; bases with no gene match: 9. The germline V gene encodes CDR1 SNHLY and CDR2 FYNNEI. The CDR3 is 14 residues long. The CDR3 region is CASTAGTGYQPQHF. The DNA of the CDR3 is TGTGCCAGCACAGCCGGGACAGGCTACCAGCCCCAGCATTTT.

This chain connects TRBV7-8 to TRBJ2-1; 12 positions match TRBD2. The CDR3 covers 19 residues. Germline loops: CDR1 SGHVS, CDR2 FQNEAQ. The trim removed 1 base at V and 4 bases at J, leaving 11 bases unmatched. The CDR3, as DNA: TGTGCCAGCAGCTTAGTCCCCCCACTAGCGGGGGGAGGTTACAATGAGCAGTTCTTC. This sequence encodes CASSLVPPLAGGGYNEQFF.

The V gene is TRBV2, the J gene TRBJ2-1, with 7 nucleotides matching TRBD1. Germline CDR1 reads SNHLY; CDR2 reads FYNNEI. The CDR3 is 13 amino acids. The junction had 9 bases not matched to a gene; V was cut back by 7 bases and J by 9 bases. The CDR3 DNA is TGTGCCAGCACCCTGACAGGGTATGGTGAGCAGTTCTTC. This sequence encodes CASTLTGYGEQFF.

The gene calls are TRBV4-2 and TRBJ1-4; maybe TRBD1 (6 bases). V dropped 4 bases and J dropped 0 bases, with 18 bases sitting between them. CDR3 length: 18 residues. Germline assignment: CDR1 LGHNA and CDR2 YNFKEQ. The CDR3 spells CASSPSTGIGATNEKLFF. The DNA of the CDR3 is TGTGCCAGCAGCCCAAGTACAGGGATCGGGGCAACTAATGAAAAACTGTTTTTT.

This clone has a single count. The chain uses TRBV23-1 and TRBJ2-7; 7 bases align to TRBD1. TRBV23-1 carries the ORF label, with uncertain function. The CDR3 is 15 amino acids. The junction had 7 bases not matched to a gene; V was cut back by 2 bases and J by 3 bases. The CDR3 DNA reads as TGCGCCAGCAGTCAACCCCGGACAGGTAACTACGAGCAGTACTTC. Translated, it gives CASSQPRTGNYEQYF.

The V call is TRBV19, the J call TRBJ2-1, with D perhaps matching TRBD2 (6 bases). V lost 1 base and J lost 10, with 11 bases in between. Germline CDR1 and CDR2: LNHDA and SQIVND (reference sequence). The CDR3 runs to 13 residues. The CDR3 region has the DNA TGTGCCAGTAGTATAGTGGAGGGCCAAGAGCAGTTCTTC. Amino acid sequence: CASSIVEGQEQFF.

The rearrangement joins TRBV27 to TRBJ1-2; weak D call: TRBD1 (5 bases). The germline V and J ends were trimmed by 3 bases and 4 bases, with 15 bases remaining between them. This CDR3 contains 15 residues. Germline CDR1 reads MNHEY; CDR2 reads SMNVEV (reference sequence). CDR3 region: CASSFGAGLFYGYTF. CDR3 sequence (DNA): TGTGCCAGCAGTTTTGGGGCAGGGCTCTTCTATGGCTACACCTTC.

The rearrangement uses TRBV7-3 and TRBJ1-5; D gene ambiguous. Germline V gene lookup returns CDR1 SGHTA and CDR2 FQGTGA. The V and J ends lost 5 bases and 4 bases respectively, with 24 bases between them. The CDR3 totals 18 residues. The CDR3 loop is CASSHNQKVPGINQPQHF. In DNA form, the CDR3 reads TGTGCCAGCAGCCACAACCAAAAAGTTCCCGGGATAAATCAGCCCCAGCATTTT.

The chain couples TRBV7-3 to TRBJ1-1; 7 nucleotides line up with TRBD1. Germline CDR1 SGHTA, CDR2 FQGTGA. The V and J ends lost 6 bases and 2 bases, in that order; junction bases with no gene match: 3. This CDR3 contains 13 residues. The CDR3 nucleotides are TGTGCCAGCAGGAGGACAGGCAACACTGAAGCTTTCTTT. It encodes CASRRTGNTEAFF.

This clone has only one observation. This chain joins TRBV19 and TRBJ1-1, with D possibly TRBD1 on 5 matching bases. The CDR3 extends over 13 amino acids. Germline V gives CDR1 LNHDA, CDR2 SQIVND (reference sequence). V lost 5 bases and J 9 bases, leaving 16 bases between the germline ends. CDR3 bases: TGTGCCAGTAGTGACCAGGGCAGCTTAAAAGCTTTCTTT. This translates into CASSDQGSLKAFF.

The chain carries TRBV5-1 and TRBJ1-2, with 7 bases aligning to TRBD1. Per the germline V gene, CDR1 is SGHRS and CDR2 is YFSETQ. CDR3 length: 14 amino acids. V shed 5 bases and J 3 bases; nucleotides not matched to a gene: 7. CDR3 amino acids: CASSTSGTDYGYTF. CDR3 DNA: TGCGCCAGCAGTACGTCCGGGACAGACTATGGCTACACCTTC.

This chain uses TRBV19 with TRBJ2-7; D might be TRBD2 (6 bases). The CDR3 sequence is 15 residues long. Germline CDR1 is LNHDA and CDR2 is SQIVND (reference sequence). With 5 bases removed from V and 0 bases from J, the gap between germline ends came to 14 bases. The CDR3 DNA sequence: TGTGCCAGTAGTTCCCCCGGGGGAATCTCCTACGAGCAGTACTTC. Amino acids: CASSSPGGISYEQYF.

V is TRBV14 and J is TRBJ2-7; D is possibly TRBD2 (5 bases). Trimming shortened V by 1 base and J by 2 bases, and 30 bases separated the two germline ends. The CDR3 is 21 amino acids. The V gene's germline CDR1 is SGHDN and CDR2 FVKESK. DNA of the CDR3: TGTGCCAGCAGCCAAGGTCCTTTCTACTGGGGTGAGAGGGATTCTCCCTACGAGCAGTACTTC. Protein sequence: CASSQGPFYWGERDSPYEQYF. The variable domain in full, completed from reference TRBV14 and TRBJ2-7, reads EAGVTQFPSHSVIEKGQTVTLRCDPISGHDNLYWYRRVMGKEIKFLLHFVKESKQDESGMPNNRFLAERTGGTYSTLKVQPAELEDSGVYFCASSQGPFYWGERDSPYEQYFGPGTRLTVT.

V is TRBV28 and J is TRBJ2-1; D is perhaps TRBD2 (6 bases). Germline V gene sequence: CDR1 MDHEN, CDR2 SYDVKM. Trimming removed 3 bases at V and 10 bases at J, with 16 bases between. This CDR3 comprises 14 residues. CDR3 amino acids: CASSLEVPRGEQFF. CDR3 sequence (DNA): TGTGCCAGCAGTTTGGAGGTTCCCCGGGGGGAGCAGTTCTTC.

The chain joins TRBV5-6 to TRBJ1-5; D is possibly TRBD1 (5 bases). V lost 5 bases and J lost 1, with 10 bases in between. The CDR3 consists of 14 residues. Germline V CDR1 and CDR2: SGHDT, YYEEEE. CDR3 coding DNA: TGTGCCAGCAGTTTTAGGGGAAGCAATCAGCCCCAGCATTTT. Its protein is CASSFRGSNQPQHF. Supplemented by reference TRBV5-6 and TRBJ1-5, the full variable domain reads DAGVTQSPTHLIKTRGQQVTLRCSPKSGHDTVSWYQQALGQGPQFIFQYYEEEERQRGNFPDRFSGHQFPNYSSELNVNALLLGDSALYLCASSFRGSNQPQHFGDGTRLSIL.

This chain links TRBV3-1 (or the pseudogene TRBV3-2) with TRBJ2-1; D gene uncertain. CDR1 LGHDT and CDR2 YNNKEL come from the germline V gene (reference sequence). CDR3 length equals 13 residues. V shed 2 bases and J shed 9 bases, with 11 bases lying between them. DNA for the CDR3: TGTGCCAGCAGCCAAAACGGAGTATCTGAGCAGTTCTTC. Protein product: CASSQNGVSEQFF.

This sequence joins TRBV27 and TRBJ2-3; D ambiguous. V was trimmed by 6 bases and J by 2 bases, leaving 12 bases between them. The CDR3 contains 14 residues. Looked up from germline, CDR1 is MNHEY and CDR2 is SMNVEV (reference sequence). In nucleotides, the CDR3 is TGTGCCAGCAGCCTTTACAGAGACACAGATACGCAGTATTTT. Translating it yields CASSLYRDTDTQYF.

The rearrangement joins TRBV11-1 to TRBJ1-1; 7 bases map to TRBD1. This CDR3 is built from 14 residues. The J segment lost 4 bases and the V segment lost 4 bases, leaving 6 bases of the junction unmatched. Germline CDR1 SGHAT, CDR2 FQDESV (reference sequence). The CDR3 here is CASSSTGVRTEAFF. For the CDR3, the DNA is TGTGCCAGCAGCTCAACAGGGGTTCGCACTGAAGCTTTCTTT.

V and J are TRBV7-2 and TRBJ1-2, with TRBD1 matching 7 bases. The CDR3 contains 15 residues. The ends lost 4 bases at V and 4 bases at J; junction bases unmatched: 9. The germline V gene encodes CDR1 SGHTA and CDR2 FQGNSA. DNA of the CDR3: TGTGCCAGCAGCTCCCGCAGGGGGTTAATCTATGGCTACACCTTC. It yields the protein CASSSRRGLIYGYTF.

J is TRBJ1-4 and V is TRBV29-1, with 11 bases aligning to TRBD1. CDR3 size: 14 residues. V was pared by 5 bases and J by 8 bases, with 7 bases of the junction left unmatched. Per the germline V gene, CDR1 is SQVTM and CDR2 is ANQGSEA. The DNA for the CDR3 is TGCAGCGTTCCGGGACAGGGGGTGGGAGAAAAACTGTTTTTT. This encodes CSVPGQGVGEKLFF.

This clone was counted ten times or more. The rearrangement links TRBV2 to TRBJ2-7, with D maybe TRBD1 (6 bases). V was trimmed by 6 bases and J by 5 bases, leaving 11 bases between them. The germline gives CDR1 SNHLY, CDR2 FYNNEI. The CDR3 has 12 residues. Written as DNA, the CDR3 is TGTGCCAGCAGATGGACAGACCACGAGCAGTACTTC. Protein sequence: CASRWTDHEQYF.

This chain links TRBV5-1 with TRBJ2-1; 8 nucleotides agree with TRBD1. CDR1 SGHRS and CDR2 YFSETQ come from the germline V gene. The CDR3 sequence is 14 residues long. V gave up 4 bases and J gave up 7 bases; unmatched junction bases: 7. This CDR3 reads CASSQGQDGNEQFF. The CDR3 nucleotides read TGCGCCAGCAGCCAGGGACAGGATGGGAATGAGCAGTTCTTC. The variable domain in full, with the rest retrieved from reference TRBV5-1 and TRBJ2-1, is KAGVTQTPRYLIKTRGQQVTLSCSPISGHRSVSWYQQTPGQGLQFLFEYFSETQRNKGNFPGRFSGRQFSNSRSEMNVSTLELGDSALYLCASSQGQDGNEQFFGPGTRLTVL.

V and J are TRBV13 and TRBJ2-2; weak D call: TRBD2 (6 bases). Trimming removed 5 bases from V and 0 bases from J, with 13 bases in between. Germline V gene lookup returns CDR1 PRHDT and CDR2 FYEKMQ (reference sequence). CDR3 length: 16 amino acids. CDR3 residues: CASSQRVHANTGELFF. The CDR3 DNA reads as TGTGCCAGCAGCCAGCGGGTTCACGCGAACACCGGGGAGCTGTTTTTT.

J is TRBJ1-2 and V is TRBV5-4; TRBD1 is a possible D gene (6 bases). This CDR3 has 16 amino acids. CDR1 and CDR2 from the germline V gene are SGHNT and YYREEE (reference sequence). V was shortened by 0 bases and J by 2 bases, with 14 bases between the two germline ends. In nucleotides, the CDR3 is TGTGCCAGCAGCTTGGTTCGGTCAAGGGGGAACTATGGCTACACCTTC. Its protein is CASSLVRSRGNYGYTF.

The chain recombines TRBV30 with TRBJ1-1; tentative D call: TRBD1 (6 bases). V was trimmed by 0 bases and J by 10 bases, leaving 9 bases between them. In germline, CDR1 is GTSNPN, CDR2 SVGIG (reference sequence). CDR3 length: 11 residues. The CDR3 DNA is TGTGCCTGGAGTGTAGGGGGTGGAGCTTTCTTT. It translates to CAWSVGGGAFF.

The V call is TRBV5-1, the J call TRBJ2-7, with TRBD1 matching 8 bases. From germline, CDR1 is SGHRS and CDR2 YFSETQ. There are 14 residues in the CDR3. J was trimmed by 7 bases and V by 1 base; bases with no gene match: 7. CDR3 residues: CASSLRTGNGEQYF. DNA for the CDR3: TGCGCCAGCAGCTTGAGGACAGGGAACGGAGAGCAGTACTTC.

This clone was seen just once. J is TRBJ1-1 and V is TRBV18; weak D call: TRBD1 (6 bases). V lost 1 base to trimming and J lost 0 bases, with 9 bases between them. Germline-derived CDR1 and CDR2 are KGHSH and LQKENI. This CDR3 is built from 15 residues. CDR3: CASSPLGQMNTEAFF. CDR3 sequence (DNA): TGTGCCAGCTCACCACTAGGACAGATGAACACTGAAGCTTTCTTT.

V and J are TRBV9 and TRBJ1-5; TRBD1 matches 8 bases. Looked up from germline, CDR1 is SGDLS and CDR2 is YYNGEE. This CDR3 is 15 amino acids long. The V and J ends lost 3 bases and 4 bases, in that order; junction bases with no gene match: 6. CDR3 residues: CASSGTGGINQPQHF. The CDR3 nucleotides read TGTGCCAGCAGCGGTACAGGGGGGATAAATCAGCCCCAGCATTTT.